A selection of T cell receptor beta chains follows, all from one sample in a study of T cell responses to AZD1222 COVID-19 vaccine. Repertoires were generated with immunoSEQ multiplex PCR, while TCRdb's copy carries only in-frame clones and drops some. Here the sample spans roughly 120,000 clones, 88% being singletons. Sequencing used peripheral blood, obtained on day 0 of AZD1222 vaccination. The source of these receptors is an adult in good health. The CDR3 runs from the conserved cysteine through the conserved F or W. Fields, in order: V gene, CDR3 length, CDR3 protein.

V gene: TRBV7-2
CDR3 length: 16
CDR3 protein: CASSLVGGLSYNEQFF

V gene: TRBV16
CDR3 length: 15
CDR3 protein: CASSRAAGGLEKLFF

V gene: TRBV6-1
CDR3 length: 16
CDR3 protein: CASSEYGGGAYNEQFF

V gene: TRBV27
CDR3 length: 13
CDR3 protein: CASSLEPQETQYF

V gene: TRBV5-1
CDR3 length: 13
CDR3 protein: CASSLAQGYEQYF

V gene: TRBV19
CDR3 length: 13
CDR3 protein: CASSPGVHQPQHF

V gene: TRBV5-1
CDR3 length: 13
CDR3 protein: CASSFGEGFEAFF

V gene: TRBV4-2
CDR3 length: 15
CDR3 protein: CASSALQGGGNTIYF

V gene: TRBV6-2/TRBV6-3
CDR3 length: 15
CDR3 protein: CASSQSHGRGHGYTF

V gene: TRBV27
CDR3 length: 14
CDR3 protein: CASSLTAGNSPLHF

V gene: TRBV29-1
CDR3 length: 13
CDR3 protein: CSVEDSTGVGYTF

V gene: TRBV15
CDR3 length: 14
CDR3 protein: CATSRDPRGNGYTF

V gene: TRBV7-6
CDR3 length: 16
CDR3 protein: CASSREDGTSTDTQYF

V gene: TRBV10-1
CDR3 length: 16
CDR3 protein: CASSEEGPEGGEKLFF

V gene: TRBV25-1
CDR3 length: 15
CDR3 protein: CASSEPGQGQNEQYF

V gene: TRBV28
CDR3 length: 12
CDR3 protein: CASNSGGSEQYF

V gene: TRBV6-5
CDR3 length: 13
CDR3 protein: CASSYSPRSPLHF

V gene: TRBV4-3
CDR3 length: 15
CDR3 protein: CASSQVGLSYNEQFF

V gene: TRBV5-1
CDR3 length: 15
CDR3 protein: CASSLGTGWNSPLHF

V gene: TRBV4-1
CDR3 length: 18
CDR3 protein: CASSQAGTGGADTGELFF

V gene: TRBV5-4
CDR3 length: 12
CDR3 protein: CASSLVAGELFF

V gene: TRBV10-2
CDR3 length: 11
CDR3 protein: CASTHSREAFF

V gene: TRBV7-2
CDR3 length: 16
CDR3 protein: CASSLVPRVNGNTIYF

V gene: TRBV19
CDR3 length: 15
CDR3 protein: CASSRPWTTGQPQHF

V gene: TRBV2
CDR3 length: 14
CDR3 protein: CASSEDHSNQPQHF

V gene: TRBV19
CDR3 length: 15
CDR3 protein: CASKQGGLAKNIQYF

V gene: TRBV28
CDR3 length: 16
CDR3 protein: CASSPPVGRVYNEQFF

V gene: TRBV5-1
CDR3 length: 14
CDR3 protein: CASSLNRGKYEQYF

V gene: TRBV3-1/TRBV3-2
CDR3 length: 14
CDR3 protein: CASSQDRNTGELFF

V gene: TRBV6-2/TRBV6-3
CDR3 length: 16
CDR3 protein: CASSYVGQNSNQPQHF

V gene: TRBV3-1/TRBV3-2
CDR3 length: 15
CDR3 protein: CASSQARGAQETQYF

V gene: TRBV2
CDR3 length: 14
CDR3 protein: CASSGQGRGYEQYF

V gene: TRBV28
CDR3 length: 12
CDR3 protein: CASRAPNTEAFF